The T cell receptor beta chain under discussion was sequenced for a study of blood T cell repertoires in COVID-19. Under the authors' procedure: Counts of nucleated cells, estimated from reference gene primer amplification, were obtained. TCRdb's table, derived via immunoSEQ multiplex PCR, lists solely in-frame clones and lacks some. D and trimming come from the DNA, and the V and J calls and clone size come from that table. The sample contains around 100,000 clones, about 77% of which appear only once. CDR1 and CDR2 from the germline V gene are LNHNV and YYDKDF (reference sequence). Trimming cost V 1 base and J 2 bases, with 11 bases left between them. This CDR3 has 15 residues. The sample holds one count of this clone.

The source is a man aged 70 or older with active or convalescent COVID-19. The source material was peripheral blood. The genes are TRBV15 and TRBJ1-1; possibly TRBD1 for D (5 bases). This CDR3 reads CATSRVRGLNTEAFF. In DNA, the CDR3 is TGTGCCACCAGCAGAGTACGGGGGTTAAACACTGAAGCTTTCTTT.